This T cell receptor (beta chain) was retrieved from a study of identifying expanded T cells in peripheral blood. Study-wide findings and caveats: Clone count variance between two-week samples rose with total template count.

Collection occurred without any documented infections or immune events in donors. Sequencing was performed with immunoSEQ multiplex PCR; in TCRdb, only in-frame clones are kept and a portion is missing. The sample lists approximately 130,000 clones, about 80% occurring once. This clone showed up just once. Its specificity is unknown. The material sequenced was blood. The sequence was obtained from a person between 18 and 75 years old in good health.

For the CDR3, the DNA is TGTGCCAGTGGGTTTCTTGACACAGGATCTTATGGCTACACCTTC. It is translated as CASGFLDTGSYGYTF. V is TRBV19 and J is TRBJ1-2, with a weak D call TRBD1 (5 bases). Germline CDR1 LNHDA, CDR2 SQIVND (reference sequence). V lost 8 bases, J lost 5 bases, and 21 bases lay in between. CDR3 size: 15 residues.